Each of the 21 T cell receptor beta chains below was sequenced from the same sample in a study of T cells in Graves' hyperthyroidism and ophthalmopathy. Using RNA transcripts as the source, TCR beta CDR3 regions were amplified. A first-round RT-PCR of the TCR CDR3 used the HTBI primer set. TCRdb passed the multiplex PCR reads through MiXCR, listing each CDR3 protein once. The sample includes approximately 560,000 distinct CDR3 sequences, 15% to 19% of them seen just once. Sequenced: blood. These receptors all come from a woman in her twenties or thirties with Graves' hyperthyroidism.

This clonotype has only a few counts. In nucleotides, the CDR3 is TGCAGTGCTAGAGATCCAGGTGGGGTCACCGGGGAGCTGTTTTTT. Translation: CSARDPGGVTGELFF. The chain couples TRBV20-1 to TRBJ2-2; D gene unclear. The V end was cut by 0 bases, the J end by 4 bases, with 12 bases between. Looked up from germline, CDR1 is DFQATT and CDR2 is SNEGSKA (reference sequence). This CDR3 comprises 15 residues.

The sample holds a few counts of this clonotype. This sequence joins TRBV11-2 and TRBJ1-6; perhaps TRBD1 as D (6 bases). V was shortened by 3 bases and J by 5 bases, with 14 bases between the two germline ends. Germline assignment: CDR1 SGHAT and CDR2 FQNNGV. CDR3 length equals 16 residues. CDR3 sequence (DNA): TGTGCCAGCAGCTTCAAAGGACAGTTTAATAATTCACCCCTCCACTTT. Its translation is CASSFKGQFNNSPLHF.

The chain is built from TRBV7-2 and TRBJ2-3; D is perhaps TRBD2 (5 bases). The CDR3 sequence is 14 residues long. Germline V lookup: CDR1 SGHTA, CDR2 FQGNSA. V was pared by 2 bases and J by 1 base, with 7 bases between. The CDR3 sequence: CASSLRGRTDTQYF. The CDR3 DNA sequence: TGTGCCAGCAGCTTAAGAGGGCGCACAGATACGCAGTATTTT.

This clonotype was seen at least ten times. The junction departs from germline at one end; a sequencing error may be responsible. The rearrangement uses TRBV7-9 and TRBJ2-2; D may match TRBD1 or TRBD2 (5 bases each). The CDR3 spans 14 residues. CDR1 is SEHNR and CDR2 is FQNEAQ in the germline V gene (reference sequence). For the CDR3, the DNA is TGTGCCAGCACCTTACTGGGGGACACCGGGGAGCTGTTTTTT. Protein sequence: CASTLLGDTGELFF.

The table lists this clonotype with many counts. The genes are TRBV2 and TRBJ2-2; no clear D. CDR3 size: 12 residues. The germline V gene encodes CDR1 SNHLY and CDR2 FYNNEI. V shed 6 bases and J shed 13 bases, with 15 bases lying between them. Here the CDR3 reads CASRVSGSRLFF. The CDR3 nucleotides are TGTGCCAGCAGGGTGTCAGGTTCTCGGCTGTTTTTT.

The chain carries TRBV10-3 and TRBJ1-1, with 7 positions matching TRBD1. This CDR3 has 14 amino acids. After removal of 8 bases from V and 3 bases from J, the junction contained 9 bases not matched to a gene. Per germline, CDR1 ENHRY and CDR2 SYGVKD. CDR3 DNA: TGTGCCATCCGACAGGGCGCTATGGACACTGAAGCTTTCTTT. It encodes CAIRQGAMDTEAFF.

This clonotype was picked up many times. This rearrangement joins TRBV6-1 to TRBJ2-5; D may be TRBD1 (6 bases). This CDR3 comprises 17 residues. The V gene lost 4 bases and the J gene lost 2 bases, with 20 bases spanning the gap. Germline values: CDR1 MNHNS, CDR2 SASEGT. The CDR3 DNA reads TGTGCCAGCAGTGTGGAGGTCATCGGACAGATACAAGAGACCCAGTACTTC. Translating gives CASSVEVIGQIQETQYF.

The V gene is TRBV27, the J gene TRBJ1-5, with D tentatively TRBD1 (5 bases). The V end lost 2 bases, the J end lost 3 bases, and 11 bases lay between the germline ends. CDR1 MNHEY and CDR2 SMNVEV come from the germline V gene (reference sequence). This CDR3 region has 15 residues. In DNA form, the CDR3 reads TGTGCCAGCAGTTTAAAGGGGCGCGACAATCAGCCCCAGCATTTT. Translating gives CASSLKGRDNQPQHF.

The chain uses TRBV5-6 and TRBJ2-7, with D uncertain. Looked up from germline, CDR1 is SGHDT and CDR2 is YYEEEE. The CDR3 covers 15 residues. V dropped 0 bases and J dropped 6 bases, with 16 bases sitting between them. CDR3 bases: TGTGCCAGCAGCTTGGGCGGTCCTCGATGGGTCGAGCAGTACTTC. It is translated as CASSLGGPRWVEQYF.

This clonotype was detected ten times or more. The chain carries TRBV27 and TRBJ1-1; D is unclear. CDR1 and CDR2 (germline): MNHEY, SMNVEV (reference sequence). The V end lost 0 bases, the J end lost 2 bases, and 13 bases lay between the germline ends. This CDR3 contains 16 residues. CDR3 nucleotide sequence: TGTGCCAGCAGTTTATCTTGGTTGTTGGTCAACACTGAAGCTTTCTTT. Protein: CASSLSWLLVNTEAFF.

This clonotype appeared many times. V and J are TRBV27 and TRBJ2-5, with TRBD1 matching over 10 bases. The CDR3 totals 17 residues. Germline CDR1 reads MNHEY; CDR2 reads SMNVEV (reference sequence). The ends lost 5 bases at V and 3 bases at J; junction bases unmatched: 12. The CDR3 DNA reads as TGTGCCAGCAGTCCTCGGACCGGGACAGGGGTGGAAGAGACCCAGTACTTC. Amino acids: CASSPRTGTGVEETQYF.

This clonotype showed up just once. V usage is TRBV7-2 and J usage is TRBJ2-7; 9 bases are a match to TRBD1. With V trimmed by 2 bases and J by 2 bases, 7 bases remained unmatched. The CDR3 runs 16 residues. Germline loops: CDR1 SGHTA, CDR2 FQGNSA. The CDR3 DNA reads as TGTGCCAGCAGCTTATCCGGGACAGGGAGCCCCTACGAGCAGTACTTC. Its translation is CASSLSGTGSPYEQYF.

V gene TRBV5-4 combines with J gene TRBJ1-2; no definite D call. V lost 4 bases and J lost 4, with 14 bases in between. Germline lookup yields CDR1 SGHNT and CDR2 YYREEE (reference sequence). The CDR3 sequence is 14 residues long. DNA of the CDR3: TGTGCCAGCAGCGCCCACGAGGGAGGCTATGGCTACACCTTC. This translates into CASSAHEGGYGYTF.

This clonotype was recorded a few times. The rearrangement joins TRBV4-2 to TRBJ2-7; D tentatively fits TRBD1 or TRBD2 (5 bases each). The V end was cut by 3 bases, the J end by 2 bases, with 11 bases between. This CDR3 comprises 14 residues. From germline, CDR1 is LGHNA and CDR2 YNFKEQ. The CDR3 DNA reads TGTGCCAGCAGCCAGACCGAGGGGACCTACGAGCAGTACTTC. Translating gives CASSQTEGTYEQYF.

This clonotype was observed a few times. CDR3 in DNA: TGTGCCAGTAGTAGGAAAGACAGCTATAGCAATCAGCCCCAGCATTTT. Residues: CASSRKDSYSNQPQHF. The chain combines TRBV19 with TRBJ1-5, with D tentatively TRBD1 (5 bases). Germline V gene lookup returns CDR1 LNHDA and CDR2 SQIVND (reference sequence). Trimming removed 4 bases at V and 0 bases at J, with 13 bases between. The CDR3 is made up of 16 amino acids.

The sample holds many counts of this clonotype. The chain recombines TRBV7-8 with TRBJ1-6; maybe TRBD1 (6 bases). CDR1 is SGHVS, CDR2 FQNEAQ, per germline. Trimming stripped 6 bases from V and 0 bases from J, with 15 bases between. The CDR3 runs 17 residues. DNA for the CDR3: TGTGCCAGCAGGGTCACAGGGTGGAGCTCCTATAATTCACCCCTCCACTTT. Translating gives CASRVTGWSSYNSPLHF.

This clonotype was recorded a few times. This chain connects TRBV7-9 to TRBJ2-2; D remains unclear. The germline V gene encodes CDR1 SEHNR and CDR2 FQNEAQ (reference sequence). V lost 5 bases and J 1 base, leaving 8 bases between the germline ends. The CDR3 is 14 amino acids. In DNA, the CDR3 is TGTGCCAGCAGCCTGGCAAAGAACACCGGGGAGCTGTTTTTT. This codes for CASSLAKNTGELFF.

A single count supports this clonotype. V usage is TRBV2 and J usage is TRBJ1-2, with a possible D match to TRBD1 (5 bases). Germline lookup yields CDR1 SNHLY and CDR2 FYNNEI. The CDR3 has 13 residues. V lost 6 bases and J 0 bases, leaving 8 bases between the germline ends. Written as DNA, the CDR3 is TGTGCCAGCAGACAGGACTCTAACTATGGCTACACCTTC. As protein: CASRQDSNYGYTF. Full variable domain (rest looked up from reference TRBV2 and TRBJ1-2): EPEVTQTPSHQVTQMGQEVILRCVPISNHLYFYWYRQILGQKVEFLVSFYNNEISEKSEIFDDQFSVERPDGSNFTLKIRSTKLEDSAMYFCASRQDSNYGYTFGSGTRLTVV.

The chain recombines TRBV18 with TRBJ2-7; the D is unclear. CDR3 size: 13 residues. Trimming pared 3 bases from V and 0 bases from J, leaving 6 bases between. Germline CDR1 and CDR2: KGHSH and LQKENI. The CDR3 DNA reads TGTGCCAGCTCACCTGGGGTCTCCTACGAGCAGTACTTC. Its protein is CASSPGVSYEQYF.

This clonotype was observed a handful of times. V and J are TRBV6-1 and TRBJ2-7; D is unresolved. Trimming took 7 bases from V and 4 from J, leaving 17 bases between them. Germline V gene data show CDR1 as MNHNS and CDR2 as SASEGT. CDR3 length: 14 amino acids. CDR3 DNA: TGTGCCAGCAATCCCAGCTGGGGTTTGTACGAGCAGTACTTC. Translation gives CASNPSWGLYEQYF.

The V and J genes are TRBV19 and TRBJ1-1; D not certain. V was cut by 9 bases and J by 9 bases, with 23 bases left in between. The CDR3 runs 14 residues. The germline gives CDR1 LNHDA, CDR2 SQIVND (reference sequence). This CDR3 is CASKPSITRPKAFF. CDR3 DNA: TGTGCCAGCAAACCCAGTATCACCAGGCCCAAAGCTTTCTTT.